The 3 T cell receptor beta chains given below trace back to one sample, sequenced in a study of naive and memory T cell subsets (dated by TCRdb to 2016 to 2017). The library was generated by UMI-ligation and nested PCR. The instrument was an Illumina MiSeq. An equimolar mix of two oligonucleotides covering both TRBC1 and TRBC2 was used as the beta constant-region primer. TCRdb reworked the public reads: Q25 trimming with fastp, MiXCR clone assembly, productive beta chains retained. Under each unique CDR3 protein, matching rows form one entry showing the most common genes and DNA. The sample records 84,000 or so distinct CDR3 sequences, roughly 7% of which are singletons. 1.6% of the sample rests with the top ten. The specimen was central memory CD4+ T cells from blood. The cell subset or site label for this specimen denotes: central memory, CD45RA- CD27+. The source of these receptors is a human donor in good health.

The V call is TRBV7-9, the J call TRBJ1-5, with TRBD1 matching 7 bases. This CDR3 has 16 residues. The germline V gene has CDR1 SEHNR and CDR2 FQNEAQ (reference sequence). Losses at the gene ends were 5 bases for V and 1 base for J; bases not matched to a gene: 8. As DNA, the CDR3 is TGTGCCAGCAGCCACACCCGACAGGGAAGCAATCAGCCCCAGCATTTT. Protein sequence: CASSHTRQGSNQPQHF.

In its sample, this clonotype was seen a few times. At one end, the junction sequence differs from germline, possibly due to a read error. The chain couples TRBV7-7 to TRBJ1-6, with a tentative D call TRBD1 (5 bases). The CDR3 length is 15 residues. Looked up from germline, CDR1 is SSHAT and CDR2 is FNYEAQ (reference sequence). In nucleotides, the CDR3 is TGTGCTAGCAGCTTAGCGGGACGGCCTAATTCACCCCTCCACTTT. Its translation: CASSLAGRPNSPLHF.

The rearrangement uses TRBV6-5 and TRBJ2-2, with D perhaps matching TRBD1 (5 bases). V was trimmed by 6 bases and J by 1 base, leaving 12 bases between them. The CDR3 totals 15 residues. The germline CDR1 and CDR2 sequences are MNHEY and SVGAGI. CDR3 nucleotides: TGTGCCAGCAGGGGAAGACAGAAGAACACCGGGGAGCTGTTTTTT. Protein: CASRGRQKNTGELFF.